This T cell receptor (beta chain) derives from a study of T cell responses to AZD1222 COVID-19 vaccine. The V gene lost 8 bases and the J gene lost 5 bases, with 12 bases spanning the gap. Per germline, CDR1 MDHEN and CDR2 SYDVKM. This CDR3 is built from 12 residues. Repertoires were generated with immunoSEQ multiplex PCR, while TCRdb's copy carries only in-frame clones and drops some. The data contain about 85,000 clones, around 93% of them singletons. The sample in question was peripheral blood, obtained 28 days after the second AZD1222 dose. J is TRBJ1-1 and V is TRBV28, with D hard to call. This TCR was sampled from an adult who received the AZD1222 COVID-19 vaccine. CDR3 amino acids: CASQTGLTEAFF. The CDR3 region has the DNA TGTGCCAGCCAGACGGGGTTGACTGAAGCTTTCTTT.